The 16 T cell receptor beta chains in this list originate from one sample, sequenced in a study of T-cell reconstitution after alpha-beta-depleted transplantation in children. A TCRbeta library incorporating unique molecular identifiers was prepared. In TCRdb, the PCR reads were re-called with MiXCR into one record per CDR3 protein. The repertoire includes some 350,000 distinct CDR3 sequences, around 16% of them detected once, and about 41% sits in the top ten. This material consisted of PBMCs, mostly from graft donor cells, taken 360 days after TCRalphabeta/CD19-depleted stem cell transplant. The receptors shown here come from a male patient aged 2-15 years who had a stem cell transplant for acute lymphoblastic leukemia, so the T cells may come from the graft donor.

Ten or more counts support this clonotype. The J gene is TRBJ2-2, the V gene TRBV7-6; TRBD1 matches 7 bases. V lost 9 bases to trimming and J lost 7 bases; unmatched junction nucleotides: 8. Germline V gene sequence: CDR1 SGHVS, CDR2 FNYEAQ. The CDR3 runs 13 residues. The CDR3: CARQGRDGGELFF. CDR3 DNA sequence: TGTGCCAGACAGGGGAGAGATGGCGGGGAGCTGTTTTTT.

V usage is TRBV12-3 or TRBV12-4 and J usage is TRBJ1-1, with 12 bases identical to TRBD1. The CDR3 covers 16 residues. J gave up 4 bases and V 6 bases, and 9 bases lay outside the gene matches. The CDR3 sequence is CASSTGTGGVATEAFF. The CDR3, as DNA: TGTGCCAGCAGCACCGGGACAGGGGGCGTCGCCACTGAAGCTTTCTTT.

The chain uses TRBV9 and TRBJ2-7; 12 nucleotides match TRBD2. The CDR3 extends over 15 amino acids. V lost 4 bases to trimming and J lost 6 bases; unmatched junction nucleotides: 8. CDR1 SGDLS and CDR2 YYNGEE come from the germline V gene. CDR3 in DNA: TGTGCCAGCAGCAGAGGACTAGCGGGATTTGGCGAGCAGTACTTC. It translates to CASSRGLAGFGEQYF.

In this sample, this clonotype turned up many times. The genes are TRBV11-2 and TRBJ1-3; unclear D gene. Trimming cost V 1 base and J 4 bases, with 11 bases left between them. The CDR3 extends over 15 amino acids. Germline values: CDR1 SGHAT, CDR2 FQNNGV. The CDR3, as DNA: TGTGCCAGCAGCTTAGTCTGGCGGGAAGGAAACACCATATATTTT. This encodes CASSLVWREGNTIYF.

This sequence joins TRBV6-5 and TRBJ1-6; possibly TRBD1 for D (5 bases). In germline, CDR1 is MNHEY, CDR2 SVGAGI. Trimming left V 0 bases short and J 6 bases short, with 9 bases between. This CDR3 is built from 15 residues. The chain's CDR3 is CASSYSGTANSPLHF. The CDR3, as DNA: TGTGCCAGCAGTTACTCCGGGACTGCTAATTCACCCCTCCACTTT.

The chain combines TRBV4-1 with TRBJ2-5; D is perhaps TRBD1 (6 bases). Germline CDR1 reads MGHRA; CDR2 reads YSYEKL. V lost 1 base and J 1 base, leaving 13 bases between the germline ends. The CDR3 extends over 16 amino acids. The CDR3 DNA sequence: TGCGCCAGCAGCCAAGTGGGGTGGGGGCTCCAAGAGACCCAGTACTTC. Its translation: CASSQVGWGLQETQYF.

DNA for the CDR3: TGCGCCAGCAGCAGGGCCAATCGACAGGGCATTAGCACAGATACGCAGTATTTT. Amino acid sequence: CASSRANRQGISTDTQYF. The chain carries TRBV5-1 and TRBJ2-3; 7 nucleotides line up with TRBD1. The CDR3 spans 18 residues. V lost 4 bases and J lost 0; bases outside the gene matches: 14. Germline CDR1 SGHRS, CDR2 YFSETQ.

The chain combines TRBV4-2 with TRBJ2-7; either TRBD1 or TRBD2 may fit D (5 bases each). Trimming pared 0 bases from V and 7 bases from J, leaving 31 bases between. The V gene's germline CDR1 is LGHNA and CDR2 YNFKEQ. There are 20 residues in the CDR3. The CDR3: CASSQDLAISGLRIRREQYF. The CDR3 DNA follows: TGTGCCAGCAGCCAAGATCTTGCTATTTCAGGGTTAAGGATCCGGAGGGAGCAGTACTTC.

J is TRBJ2-3 and V is TRBV18; D call uncertain. The V gene's germline CDR1 is KGHSH and CDR2 LQKENI. This CDR3 contains 15 residues. The ends were cut back, 3 bases at V and 0 bases at J, with 10 bases in the middle. CDR3 in DNA: TGTGCCAGCTCACCTACAGTGCCCAGCACAGATACGCAGTATTTT. It encodes CASSPTVPSTDTQYF.

This chain uses TRBV29-1 with TRBJ2-3; TRBD2 matches at 15 bases. Trimming took 4 bases from V and 10 from J; bases not matched to a gene: 12. The germline V gene has CDR1 SQVTM and CDR2 ANQGSEA. This CDR3 spans 16 amino acids. CDR3 region: CSVVRRTSGRDGAQYF. The DNA for the CDR3 is TGCAGCGTTGTTCGGAGGACTAGCGGGAGGGATGGGGCGCAGTATTTT.

This clonotype was counted only a few times. V is TRBV2 and J is TRBJ2-1; 9 bases are shared with TRBD1. The germline CDR1 and CDR2 sequences are SNHLY and FYNNEI. The trim removed 7 bases at V and 6 bases at J, leaving 7 bases unmatched. This CDR3 contains 14 residues. The CDR3 here is CASNTGGSLNEQFF. CDR3 bases: TGTGCCAGCAATACAGGGGGCTCCCTCAATGAGCAGTTCTTC.

The chain recombines TRBV7-6 with TRBJ2-7, with D possibly TRBD2 on 6 matching bases. The germline V gene encodes CDR1 SGHVS and CDR2 FNYEAQ. This CDR3 has 13 residues. Trimming left V 1 base short and J 4 bases short, with 8 bases between. The CDR3 sequence is CASSLGTIYEQYF. The CDR3 region has the DNA TGTGCCAGCAGCTTAGGGACTATTTACGAGCAGTACTTC.

The chain employs TRBV20-1 and TRBJ2-1; 11 bases are shared with TRBD2. CDR3 size: 16 residues. Germline V lookup: CDR1 DFQATT, CDR2 SNEGSKA (reference sequence). V trimming: 2 bases; J trimming: 6 bases; junction bases outside the gene matches: 9. CDR3 region: CSARPPLAGGPNEQFF. The DNA of the CDR3 is TGCAGTGCTAGACCCCCCCTAGCGGGAGGACCCAATGAGCAGTTCTTC.

This rearrangement joins TRBV28 to TRBJ2-5; D might be TRBD1 (6 bases). The CDR3 spans 16 residues. The ends were cut back, 4 bases at V and 3 bases at J, with 18 bases in the middle. Germline V gene data show CDR1 as MDHEN and CDR2 as SYDVKM. Here the CDR3 DNA reads TGTGCCAGCAGTTCCGCGGTACTGACAGGAAAAGAGACCCAGTACTTC. It specifies CASSSAVLTGKETQYF.

CDR3 in amino acids: CASRFGTANTGELFF. The DNA for the CDR3 is TGCGCCAGCAGGTTCGGGACAGCGAACACCGGGGAGCTGTTTTTT. V usage is TRBV5-1 and J usage is TRBJ2-2; 7 nucleotides agree with TRBD1. The CDR3 totals 15 residues. Trimming took 5 bases from V and 0 from J; bases not matched to a gene: 4. Germline V gene sequence: CDR1 SGHRS, CDR2 YFSETQ.

This clonotype came up a few times. The chain has TRBV4-3 and TRBJ2-7, with TRBD2 identical over 8 bases. The CDR3 contains 14 residues. Germline V gene sequence: CDR1 LGHNA, CDR2 YSLEER. J was trimmed by 6 bases and V by 4 bases; bases with no gene match: 8. CDR3 residues: CASSRNSGSGEQYF. Here the CDR3 DNA reads TGCGCCAGCAGCCGCAACAGCGGGAGTGGCGAGCAGTACTTC.